The following is a T cell receptor (gamma chain) sequence with its context. It lacks a known antigen. Per-base quality was not reported, and no clone a single base away is much larger than it. The method was PCR. The sequencing machine was an Illumina MiSeq. Identical DNA sequences were merged into single rows after TCRdb reprocessed the public reads with CATT. The sample records approximately 9,000 gamma-chain clones, approximately 42% of which are singletons. Roughly 2.4% of the sample rests with the top ten. The sample is drawn from a study of human gamma delta and Vdelta1 T cells (dated by TCRdb to 2016 to 2019). As for the study more broadly: Delta One T cells, Vd1+ gamma-delta T cells, were investigated in the study as cytotoxic effectors against acute myeloid leukemia.

Overall study results and their limits: Polyclonality and broad cytotoxic targeting of acute myeloid leukemia were reported for Delta One T cells.

The germline V gene encodes CDR1 EGSNGY and CDR2 YDSYNSKV. After removal of 0 bases from V and 3 bases from J, the junction retains 8 bases not matched to a gene. The CDR3 measures 15 amino acids from cysteine to phenylalanine. Only the CDR3 region is kept as DNA, spanning 45 bases read in frame from base 1. The TCR comes from a human donor in good health. The rearranged segments are TRGV2 and TRGJ1 or TRGJ2. Material for sequencing was Vdelta1 gamma-delta T cells from blood grown in culture (DOT cells). Explained via the paper, the cell subset or site label denotes: Delta One T cells, in vitro expanded/differentiated Vd1+ gamma-delta T cells. The nucleotide sequence is given as TGTGCCACCTGGGACGGGCCCGGATTTTATTATAAGAAACTCTTT. Its coded protein is CATWDGPGFYYKKLF.